This TCR beta chain emerged from a study of blood T cell repertoires in COVID-19. Looking at the study overall: COVID-19 samples collected from the United States, Italy and Spain covered acute and convalescent phases. T cells, B-cell-depleted T cells, or PBMCs provided the cDNA or gDNA that served as material.

In germline, CDR1 is MDHEN, CDR2 SYDVKM. The CDR3 is made up of 14 amino acids. Trimming took 7 bases from V and 0 from J, leaving 10 bases between them. Original processing notes: For nucleated cells, counts were estimated from reference gene primer amplification. Here immunoSEQ multiplex PCR was the method, and the copy in TCRdb shows in-frame clones only, minus some. V, J and clone size derive from that table, while D and trimming were established from the DNA sequence. The table includes 75,000 to 85,000 clones, 88% detected once. The specimen was peripheral blood. The source is a human donor in a cohort sampled during active COVID-19. The V call is TRBV28, the J call TRBJ1-5; D might be TRBD1 (5 bases). This CDR3 is CASTGGGSNQPQHF. The CDR3 DNA reads TGTGCCAGCACCGGGGGAGGTAGCAATCAGCCCCAGCATTTT.